These 19 T cell receptor beta chains were sequenced from one sample in a study of T cell changes during pregnancy in multiple sclerosis. The data were produced by immunoSEQ multiplex PCR, yet TCRdb's version contains in-frame clones alone and is incomplete. The repertoire includes 60,000 to 70,000 clones, about nine tenths of them detected once, and around 2.8% sits in the top ten. Material: peripheral blood, obtained in the second trimester of pregnancy. Receptors were obtained from a female donor in good health, enrolled as a control in a pregnancy study.

CDR3 protein: CASSFSGGGTDTQYF. The CDR3 region has the DNA TGTGCCAGCAGCTTTTCGGGGGGGGGCACAGATACGCAGTATTTT. The rearrangement joins TRBV7-2 to TRBJ2-3, with 8 bases fitting TRBD2. The CDR3 runs 15 residues. Losses at the gene ends were 3 bases for V and 1 base for J; bases not matched to a gene: 3. CDR1 and CDR2 (germline): SGHTA, FQGNSA. Based on the CDR3 plus reference TRBV7-2 and TRBJ2-3, the full variable domain is GAGVSQSPSNKVTEKGKDVELRCDPISGHTALYWYRQSLGQGLEFLIYFQGNSAPDKSGLPSDRFSAERTGGSVSTLTIQRTQQEDSAVYLCASSFSGGGTDTQYFGPGTRLTVL.

CDR3 sequence reads: CASSGAGGSNEQFF. CDR3 bases: TGTGCCAGCAGTGGAGCGGGAGGCAGTAATGAGCAGTTCTTC. The chain links TRBV2 to TRBJ2-1; 9 bases are shared with TRBD2. With V trimmed by 4 bases and J by 7 bases, 5 bases remained unmatched. Germline V CDR1 and CDR2: SNHLY, FYNNEI. The CDR3 totals 14 residues.

The chain joins TRBV5-8 to TRBJ2-7; D perhaps matches TRBD1 (5 bases). V was shortened by 5 bases and J by 4 bases, with 13 bases between the two germline ends. CDR3 length: 13 amino acids. Germline CDR1 is SGHTS and CDR2 is YDEGEE. For the CDR3, the DNA is TGTGCCAGCAGACTGGACACCCTATACGAGCAGTACTTC. Its protein is CASRLDTLYEQYF.

The V call is TRBV7-2, the J call TRBJ2-7; 11 bases line up with TRBD2. CDR3 length equals 15 residues. V dropped 10 bases and J dropped 3; count of bases not matched to a gene: 11. Germline V gives CDR1 SGHTA, CDR2 FQGNSA. The CDR3 sequence is CATEPTSGSRYEQYF. The CDR3 bases are TGTGCCACCGAACCCACTAGCGGGAGCCGCTACGAGCAGTACTTC.

This chain joins TRBV10-3 and TRBJ1-1, with D tentatively TRBD1 (5 bases). The germline gives CDR1 ENHRY, CDR2 SYGVKD. CDR3 length: 13 residues. V was pared by 6 bases and J by 6 bases, with 14 bases between. CDR3: CAIRTDRAAEAFF. The CDR3 region has the DNA TGTGCCATCAGGACCGACAGAGCAGCTGAAGCTTTCTTT.

A single count supports this clone. This chain uses TRBV27 with TRBJ1-3; D is unclear. The germline CDR1 and CDR2 sequences are MNHEY and SMNVEV (reference sequence). V was pared by 0 bases and J by 8 bases, with 14 bases between. The CDR3 is 15 residues long. In nucleotides, the CDR3 is TGTGCCAGCAGTTTATCTTGGCCATCCGCTCACACCATATATTTT. This gives the protein CASSLSWPSAHTIYF.

In this sample, this clone turned up once. V gene TRBV5-6 combines with J gene TRBJ2-7; possible D gene TRBD2, 5 bases. Trimming took off 0 bases at V and 4 bases at J, with 5 bases between the two ends. This CDR3 region has 12 residues. Germline V CDR1 and CDR2: SGHDT, YYEEEE. The CDR3 bases are TGTGCCAGCAGCTTGGGGGAGTACGAGCAGTACTTC. This gives the protein CASSLGEYEQYF.

The chain employs TRBV6-5 and TRBJ1-4, with D hard to call. V lost 5 bases and J lost 0, with 7 bases in between. Germline V lookup: CDR1 MNHEY, CDR2 SVGAGI. The CDR3 totals 14 residues. This CDR3 reads CASSNSATNEKLFF. The CDR3 nucleotides are TGTGCCAGCAGTAACAGTGCAACTAATGAAAAACTGTTTTTT.

The CDR3 loop reads CASSPRGHYNEQFF. CDR3 nucleotide sequence: TGTGCCAGCAGCCCTAGGGGTCACTACAATGAGCAGTTCTTC. This chain uses TRBV11-2 with TRBJ2-1; weak D call: TRBD1 (5 bases). V was shortened by 5 bases and J by 3 bases, with 11 bases between the two germline ends. Germline CDR1 is SGHAT and CDR2 is FQNNGV. The CDR3 extends over 14 amino acids.

The DNA for the CDR3 is TGTGCCAGCAGCAACACCGTGGCAGATACGCAGTATTTT. It yields the protein CASSNTVADTQYF. The J gene is TRBJ2-3, the V gene TRBV7-3; D uncertain. Germline loops: CDR1 SGHTA, CDR2 FQGTGA. V shed 5 bases and J shed 4 bases, with 10 bases lying between them. CDR3 length: 13 residues.

This clone was detected a few times. CDR3 amino acids: CASSQDSSGNTIYF. The CDR3 region has the DNA TGCGCCAGCAGCCAAGACAGCTCTGGAAACACCATATATTTT. This sequence joins TRBV4-3 and TRBJ1-3; D is uncertain. CDR1 and CDR2 (germline): LGHNA, YSLEER. This CDR3 region has 14 residues. Deletions cut 0 bases from V and 0 bases from J, with 3 bases between.

The CDR3 here is CASSLKVSSGEETQYF. DNA of the CDR3: TGTGCCAGCAGCTTGAAGGTCTCGAGCGGGGAAGAGACCCAGTACTTC. This chain uses TRBV5-4 with TRBJ2-5; 7 bases agree with TRBD2. Looked up from germline, CDR1 is SGHNT and CDR2 is YYREEE (reference sequence). V was pared by 1 base and J by 3 bases, with 9 bases of the junction left unmatched. This CDR3 has 16 amino acids.

The J gene is TRBJ1-5, the V gene TRBV30; weak D call: TRBD1 (6 bases). From germline, CDR1 is GTSNPN and CDR2 SVGIG (reference sequence). The length of the CDR3 is 16 residues. V was pared by 3 bases and J by 3 bases, with 18 bases between. The CDR3 DNA reads TGTGCCTGGAGCGTAGGAGCCAGGGGCATCAATCAGCCCCAGCATTTT. It yields the protein CAWSVGARGINQPQHF.

This rearrangement joins TRBV5-1 to TRBJ2-5; possibly TRBD1 for D (6 bases). V dropped 0 bases and J dropped 5 bases, with 8 bases sitting between them. The CDR3 sequence is 13 residues long. Germline CDR1 is SGHRS and CDR2 is YFSETQ. The CDR3 here is CASSLGTDETQYF. In DNA, the CDR3 is TGCGCCAGCAGCTTGGGGACAGACGAGACCCAGTACTTC.

V usage is TRBV2 and J usage is TRBJ1-3; 7 nucleotides agree with TRBD1. This CDR3 has 13 amino acids. Germline V gene sequence: CDR1 SNHLY, CDR2 FYNNEI. V was clipped by 7 bases and J by 2 bases; unmatched bases: 2. DNA of the CDR3: TGTGCCAGCACGCAGGGGGCTGGAAACACCATATATTTT. It translates to CASTQGAGNTIYF.

Only one count was recorded for this clone. The chain has TRBV19 and TRBJ1-4; possibly TRBD1 for D (6 bases). CDR1 and CDR2 from the germline V gene are LNHDA and SQIVND (reference sequence). This CDR3 region has 12 residues. The ends were cut back, 11 bases at V and 6 bases at J, with 13 bases in the middle. CDR3 in DNA: TGTGCCGTACAGGGAGTGGATGAAAAACTGTTTTTT. It is translated as CAVQGVDEKLFF.

This chain connects TRBV9 to TRBJ2-7, with 9 bases identical to TRBD2. CDR1 and CDR2 (germline): SGDLS, YYNGEE. The CDR3 spans 15 residues. With 0 bases clipped from V and 5 bases from J, the junction kept 6 bases outside the gene matches. CDR3 nucleotides: TGTGCCAGCAGCGTAGTTAGCGGGAGTATCCACGAGCAGTACTTC. Protein: CASSVVSGSIHEQYF.

The chain links TRBV5-1 to TRBJ2-3; 8 nucleotides agree with TRBD1. This CDR3 is built from 17 residues. Trimming took 3 bases from V and 0 from J; bases not matched to a gene: 9. Germline V gives CDR1 SGHRS, CDR2 YFSETQ. Here the CDR3 reads CASSWGDRTPSTDTQYF. CDR3 nucleotide sequence: TGCGCCAGCAGCTGGGGGGACAGGACCCCTAGCACAGATACGCAGTATTTT.

This clone was found a few times. This rearrangement joins TRBV30 to TRBJ1-1, with 7 bases lining up with TRBD1. After removal of 5 bases from V and 11 bases from J, the junction contained 5 bases not matched to a gene. There are 10 residues in the CDR3. Germline V gene sequence: CDR1 GTSNPN, CDR2 SVGIG (reference sequence). CDR3 in DNA: TGTGCCTGGGGTCGAGGGGGCGCTTTCTTT. This encodes CAWGRGGAFF. Based on the CDR3 plus reference TRBV30 and TRBJ1-1, the full variable domain is SQTIHQWPATLVQPVGSPLSLECTVEGTSNPNLYWYRQAAGRGLQLLFYSVGIGQISSEVPQNLSASRPQDRQFILSSKKLLLSDSGFYLCAWGRGGAFFGQGTRLTVV.